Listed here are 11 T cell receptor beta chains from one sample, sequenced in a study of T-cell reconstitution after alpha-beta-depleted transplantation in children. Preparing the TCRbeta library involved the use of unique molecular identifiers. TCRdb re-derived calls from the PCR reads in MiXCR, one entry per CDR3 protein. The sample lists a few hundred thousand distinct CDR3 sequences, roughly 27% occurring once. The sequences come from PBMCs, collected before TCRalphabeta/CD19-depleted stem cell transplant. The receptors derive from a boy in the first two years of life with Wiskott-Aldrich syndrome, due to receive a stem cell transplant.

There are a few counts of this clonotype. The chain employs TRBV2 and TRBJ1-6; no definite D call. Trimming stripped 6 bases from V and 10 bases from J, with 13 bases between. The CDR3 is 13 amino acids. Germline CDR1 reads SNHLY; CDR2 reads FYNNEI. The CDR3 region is CASRGMGVSPLHF. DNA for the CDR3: TGTGCCAGCAGGGGGATGGGAGTGTCACCCCTCCACTTT.

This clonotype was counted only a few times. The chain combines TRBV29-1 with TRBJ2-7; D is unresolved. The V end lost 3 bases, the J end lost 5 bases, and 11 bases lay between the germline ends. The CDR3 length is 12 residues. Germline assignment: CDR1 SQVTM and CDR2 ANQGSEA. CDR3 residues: CSVEGWSDEQYF. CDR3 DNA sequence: TGCAGCGTTGAGGGCTGGAGCGACGAGCAGTACTTC.

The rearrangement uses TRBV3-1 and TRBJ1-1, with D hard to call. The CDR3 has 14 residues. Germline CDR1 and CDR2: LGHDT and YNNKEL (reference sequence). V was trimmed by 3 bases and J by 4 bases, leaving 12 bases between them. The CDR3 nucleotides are TGTGCCAGCAGCCAGGGAGGAGGTGGCACTGAAGCTTTCTTT. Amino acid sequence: CASSQGGGGTEAFF.

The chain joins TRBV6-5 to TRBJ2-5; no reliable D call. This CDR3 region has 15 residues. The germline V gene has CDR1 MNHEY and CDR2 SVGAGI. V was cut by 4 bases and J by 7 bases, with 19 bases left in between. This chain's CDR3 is CASSFLEYGKGTQYF. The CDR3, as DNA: TGTGCCAGCAGTTTCCTGGAGTACGGTAAAGGGACCCAGTACTTC.

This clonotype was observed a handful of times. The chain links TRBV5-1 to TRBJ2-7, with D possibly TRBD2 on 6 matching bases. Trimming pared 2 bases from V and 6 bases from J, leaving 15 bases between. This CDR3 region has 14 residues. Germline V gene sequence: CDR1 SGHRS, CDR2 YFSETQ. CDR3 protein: CASSFGGVGSEQYF. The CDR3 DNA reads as TGCGCCAGCAGCTTCGGCGGGGTGGGGAGCGAGCAGTACTTC. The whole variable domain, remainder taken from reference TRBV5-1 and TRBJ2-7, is KAGVTQTPRYLIKTRGQQVTLSCSPISGHRSVSWYQQTPGQGLQFLFEYFSETQRNKGNFPGRFSGRQFSNSRSEMNVSTLELGDSALYLCASSFGGVGSEQYFGPGTRLTVT.

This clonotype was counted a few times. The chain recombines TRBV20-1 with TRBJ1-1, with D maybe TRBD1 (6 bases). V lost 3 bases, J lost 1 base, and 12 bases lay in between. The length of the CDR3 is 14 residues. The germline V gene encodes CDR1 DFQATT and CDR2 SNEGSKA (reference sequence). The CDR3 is CSASRLTGNTEAFF. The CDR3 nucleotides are TGCAGTGCTAGTCGCTTGACAGGGAACACTGAAGCTTTCTTT.

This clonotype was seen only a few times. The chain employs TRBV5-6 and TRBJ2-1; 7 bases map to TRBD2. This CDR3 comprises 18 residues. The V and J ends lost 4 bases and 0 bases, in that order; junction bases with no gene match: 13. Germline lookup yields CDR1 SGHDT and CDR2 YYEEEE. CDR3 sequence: CASSRRGSSGSSYNEQFF. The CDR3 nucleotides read TGTGCCAGCAGCCGGAGGGGTTCTAGCGGTAGCTCCTACAATGAGCAGTTCTTC.

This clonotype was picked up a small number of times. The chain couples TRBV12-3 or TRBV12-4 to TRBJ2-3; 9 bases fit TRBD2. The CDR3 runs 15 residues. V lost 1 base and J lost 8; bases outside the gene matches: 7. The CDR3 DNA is TGTGCCAGCAGTTTAGGTCTAGCGGGACGAGGTACGCAGTATTTT. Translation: CASSLGLAGRGTQYF.

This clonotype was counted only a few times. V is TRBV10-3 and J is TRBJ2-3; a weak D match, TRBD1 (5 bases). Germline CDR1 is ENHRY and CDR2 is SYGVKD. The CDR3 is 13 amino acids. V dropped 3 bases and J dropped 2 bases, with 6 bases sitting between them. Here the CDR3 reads CAISEQDTDTQYF. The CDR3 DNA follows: TGTGCCATCAGTGAACAGGACACAGATACGCAGTATTTT.

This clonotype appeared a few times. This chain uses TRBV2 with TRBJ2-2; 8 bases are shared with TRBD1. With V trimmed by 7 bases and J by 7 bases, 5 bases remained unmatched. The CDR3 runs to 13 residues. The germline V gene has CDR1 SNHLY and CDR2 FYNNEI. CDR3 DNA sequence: TGTGCCAGCACCTTAGGACAGGGCGGGGAGCTGTTTTTT. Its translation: CASTLGQGGELFF.

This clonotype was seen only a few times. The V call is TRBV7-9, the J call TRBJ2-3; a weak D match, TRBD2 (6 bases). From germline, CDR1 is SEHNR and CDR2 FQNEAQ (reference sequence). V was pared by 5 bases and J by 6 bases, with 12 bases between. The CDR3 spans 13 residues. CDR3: CASSAGTFDTQYF. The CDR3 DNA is TGTGCCAGCAGCGCCGGGACTTTCGATACGCAGTATTTT.